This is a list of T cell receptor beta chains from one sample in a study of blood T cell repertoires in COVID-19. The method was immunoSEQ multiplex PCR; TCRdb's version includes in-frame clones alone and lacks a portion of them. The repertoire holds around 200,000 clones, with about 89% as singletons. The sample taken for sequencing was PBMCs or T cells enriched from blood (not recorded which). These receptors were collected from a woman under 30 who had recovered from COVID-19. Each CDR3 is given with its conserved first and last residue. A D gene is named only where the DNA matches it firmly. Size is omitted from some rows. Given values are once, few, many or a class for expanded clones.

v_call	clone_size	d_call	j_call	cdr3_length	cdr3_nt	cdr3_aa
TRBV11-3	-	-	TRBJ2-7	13	TGTGCCAGCAGCTTAGGCGGGACCTACGAGCAGTACTTC	CASSLGGTYEQYF
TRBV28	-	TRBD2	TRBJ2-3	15	TGTGCCAGCAGTGTACTAGCGGGAGGGCAGGATACGCAGTATTTT	CASSVLAGGQDTQYF
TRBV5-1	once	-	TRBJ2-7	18	TGCGCCAGCAGCTTGCGGGGCCTAGAGGGAGGCCTATCCTACGAGCAGTACTTC	CASSLRGLEGGLSYEQYF
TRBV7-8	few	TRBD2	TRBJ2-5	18	TGTGCCAGCAGCCCCAGGACTAGCGGGAGGGAGTACCAAGAGACCCAGTACTTC	CASSPRTSGREYQETQYF
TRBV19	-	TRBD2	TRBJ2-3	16	TGTGCCAGTAGAGAACTAGCGGGAGGGCCCACAGATACGCAGTATTTT	CASRELAGGPTDTQYF
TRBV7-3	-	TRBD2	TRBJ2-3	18	TGTGCCAGCAGCTTAGGATTTATTCAAGCGGGAAACACAGATACGCAGTATTTT	CASSLGFIQAGNTDTQYF
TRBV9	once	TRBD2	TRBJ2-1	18	TGTGCCAGCAGCTCACACCCTTGGACTAGCGGGAGTGGGTATGAGCAGTTCTTC	CASSSHPWTSGSGYEQFF
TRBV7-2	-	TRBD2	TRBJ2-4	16	TGTGCCAGCAGCTTAGGCGGGACTAGCGGGAGCAACATTCAGTACTTC	CASSLGGTSGSNIQYF
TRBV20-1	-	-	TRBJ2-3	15	TGCAGTGCCAGTACGACCCTAGTATCCCCAGATACGCAGTATTTT	CSASTTLVSPDTQYF
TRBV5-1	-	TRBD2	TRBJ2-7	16	TGCGCCAGCAGCTACGGACTAGCGGGAGTCAGCTACGAGCAGTACTTC	CASSYGLAGVSYEQYF
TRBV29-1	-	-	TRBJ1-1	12	TGCAGCGTTGACTCCGGGGACACTGAAGCTTTCTTT	CSVDSGDTEAFF
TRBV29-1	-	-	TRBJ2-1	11	TGCAGCGCCGCCGGTCGGAATGAGCAGTTCTTC	CSAAGRNEQFF
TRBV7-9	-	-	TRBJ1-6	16	TGTGCCAGCAGCAAGACGAGAGAGGGTGATAATTCACCCCTCCACTTT	CASSKTREGDNSPLHF
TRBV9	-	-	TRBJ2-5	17	TGTGCCAGCAGCGTAGATCTGTTTGGCGGATTAAAAGAGACCCAGTACTTC	CASSVDLFGGLKETQYF
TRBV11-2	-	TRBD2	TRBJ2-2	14	TGTGCCAGCAGCCTAGCGGGAGCCACCGGGGAGCTGTTTTTT	CASSLAGATGELFF
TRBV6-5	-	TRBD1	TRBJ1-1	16	TGTGCCAGCAGTTTCACAGGACAGGCCCTGAACACTGAGGCTTTCTTT	CASSFTGQALNTEAFF
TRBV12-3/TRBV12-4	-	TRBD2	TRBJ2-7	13	TGTGCCAGCAGGGGACTAGCCTCCTACGAGCAGTACTTC	CASRGLASYEQYF
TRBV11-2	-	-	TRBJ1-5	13	TGTGCCAGCAGCTTAGACAGGAATCAGCCCCAGCATTTT	CASSLDRNQPQHF
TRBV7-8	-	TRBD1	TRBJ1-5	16	TGTGCCAGCAGCTTGGACAGGATCTATAGCAATCAGCCCCAGCATTTT	CASSLDRIYSNQPQHF
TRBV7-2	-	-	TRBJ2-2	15	TGTGCCAGCAGCTTAGATGGTACAGGGACCGGGGAGCTGTTTTTT	CASSLDGTGTGELFF
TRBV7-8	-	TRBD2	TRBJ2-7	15	TGTGCCAGCAGCTTAGCGGCGGGAGGGCCCTCCGAGCAGTACTTC	CASSLAAGGPSEQYF
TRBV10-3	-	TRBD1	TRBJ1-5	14	TGTGCCATTTCAGAACAGGGGGCGGGTCAGCCCCAGCATTTT	CAISEQGAGQPQHF
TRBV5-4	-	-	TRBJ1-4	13	TGTGCCAGCAGCCCCGGACAGAATGAAAAACTGTTTTTT	CASSPGQNEKLFF
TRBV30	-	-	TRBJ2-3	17	TGTGCCTGGAGTGTACGCCGGACATCATCTAGCACAGATACGCAGTATTTT	CAWSVRRTSSSTDTQYF
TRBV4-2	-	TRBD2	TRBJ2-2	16	TGTGCCAGCAGCCAAGAGGGCCCGGGGGGTCCCGGGGAGCTGTTTTTT	CASSQEGPGGPGELFF
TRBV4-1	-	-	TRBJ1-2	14	TGCGCCAGCAGCCAAGGCGAAACTAACTATGGCTACACCTTC	CASSQGETNYGYTF
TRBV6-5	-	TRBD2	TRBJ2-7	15	TGTGCCAGCAGTTACACTACTAGCGGCTCCTACGAGCAGTACTTC	CASSYTTSGSYEQYF
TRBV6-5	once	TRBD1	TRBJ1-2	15	TGTGCCAGTTTGCCGATGGACAGGGGTGAGGCTGGCTACACCTTC	CASLPMDRGEAGYTF
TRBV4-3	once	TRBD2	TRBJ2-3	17	TGCGCCAGCAGCCAAGTTCATAGCGGGAGGGACGTATATACGCAGTATTTT	CASSQVHSGRDVYTQYF
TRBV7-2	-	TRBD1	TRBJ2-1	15	TGTGCCAGCAGCTCATCCGGGACAGACTACAATGAGCAGTTCTTC	CASSSSGTDYNEQFF
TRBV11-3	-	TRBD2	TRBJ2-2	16	TGTGCCAGCAGCTTAGAGGTAGCGGGAGTCACCGGGGAGCTGTTTTTT	CASSLEVAGVTGELFF
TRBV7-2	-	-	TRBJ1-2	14	TGTGCCAGCAGCTCGTTGGCGGGGACTCTGGGCTACACCTTC	CASSSLAGTLGYTF
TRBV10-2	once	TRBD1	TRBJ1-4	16	TGCGCCAGCAGTGGAAGGGACAGGGGGACTAATGAAAAACTGTTTTTT	CASSGRDRGTNEKLFF
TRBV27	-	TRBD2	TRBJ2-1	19	TGTGCCAGCAGTCCCCGGACTAGCGGGAGGATAAGCTCCTACAATGAGCAGTTCTTC	CASSPRTSGRISSYNEQFF
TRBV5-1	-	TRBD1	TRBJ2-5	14	TGCGCCAGCAGCTTGGACAGGGGGCGAGAGACCCAGTACTTC	CASSLDRGRETQYF
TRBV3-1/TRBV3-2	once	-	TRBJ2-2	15	TGTGCCAGCAGCCAAGATCGGGGGTTCCCCGGGGAGCTGTTTTTT	CASSQDRGFPGELFF
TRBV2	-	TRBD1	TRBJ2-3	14	TGTGTAACAGGGGGAAGGGTCCCCACAGATACGCAGTATTTT	CVTGGRVPTDTQYF